The 4 T cell receptor beta chains presented below share a single source sample, sequenced in a study of blood T cell repertoires in COVID-19. Assay used: immunoSEQ multiplex PCR; TCRdb lists only in-frame clones, some missing. This sample carries fewer than 150,000 clones, 70% to 90% of them seen once, and the ten largest clones take more than 3%. The material sequenced was peripheral blood. The receptors here all came from a man aged 40-49 years with acute or convalescent COVID-19.

The genes are TRBV4-1 and TRBJ2-2; TRBD1 matches 7 bases. CDR1 and CDR2 (germline): MGHRA, YSYEKL. The CDR3 runs to 16 residues. V dropped 6 bases and J dropped 0; count of bases not matched to a gene: 7. CDR3 in DNA: TGCGCCAGCAGAATAAACCAGGGGGCGAACACCGGGGAGCTGTTTTTT. Amino acids: CASRINQGANTGELFF.

This clone was counted between two and nine times. V is TRBV5-1 and J is TRBJ2-2; no clear D. Trimming removed 0 bases from V and 3 bases from J, with 6 bases in between. The germline V gene encodes CDR1 SGHRS and CDR2 YFSETQ. The CDR3 consists of 14 residues. CDR3 sequence reads: CASSLGLDTGELFF. The CDR3 coding sequence is TGCGCCAGCAGCTTGGGACTCGACACCGGGGAGCTGTTTTTT.

This chain links TRBV6-4 with TRBJ2-1; no firm D call. The CDR3 loop spans 14 amino acids. Trimming cost V 7 bases and J 4 bases, with 14 bases left between them. Germline values: CDR1 MRHNA, CDR2 SNTAGT. CDR3 loop: CASTSWQKYNEQFF. The CDR3 DNA follows: TGTGCCAGCACCTCATGGCAGAAGTACAATGAGCAGTTCTTC.

This chain links TRBV18 with TRBJ2-3; no definite D call. CDR1 and CDR2 from the germline V gene are KGHSH and LQKENI. Trimming took 3 bases from V and 4 from J, leaving 14 bases between them. The CDR3 totals 15 residues. This CDR3 is CASSPPLPRADTQYF. The DNA of the CDR3 is TGTGCCAGCTCACCCCCCCTGCCCCGGGCAGATACGCAGTATTTT.